This entry describes one TCR beta chain. The antigen remains undetermined. Primed by a sample-barcoded 5' primer and a J-beta primer mix, a second PCR proceeded for roughly 6 to 12 cycles. TCRdb independently ran MiXCR on the 5' RACE reads; one entry per CDR3 protein. The table has around 1,700,000 distinct CDR3 sequences, 28% seen once. Caucasian individuals from Russia who were healthy and aged about 6 to 95 acted as donors. V lost 6 bases to trimming and J lost 7 bases; unmatched junction nucleotides: 9. CDR1 and CDR2 from the germline V gene are DFQATT and SNEGSKA (reference sequence). The CDR3 has 15 residues. The data were taken from a study of blood T cells in healthy people across ages. Study findings and constraints: More naive CD4+ cells and higher diversity were found in long-lived than in aged donors.

J is TRBJ2-1 and V is TRBV20-1; 13 bases match TRBD2. This sequence was found in a woman aged 25-40 years in good health. Sequencing was performed on blood. The CDR3 loop is CSATGLAGKANEQFF. The CDR3 DNA reads TGCAGTGCGACGGGACTAGCGGGGAAAGCAAATGAGCAGTTCTTC.